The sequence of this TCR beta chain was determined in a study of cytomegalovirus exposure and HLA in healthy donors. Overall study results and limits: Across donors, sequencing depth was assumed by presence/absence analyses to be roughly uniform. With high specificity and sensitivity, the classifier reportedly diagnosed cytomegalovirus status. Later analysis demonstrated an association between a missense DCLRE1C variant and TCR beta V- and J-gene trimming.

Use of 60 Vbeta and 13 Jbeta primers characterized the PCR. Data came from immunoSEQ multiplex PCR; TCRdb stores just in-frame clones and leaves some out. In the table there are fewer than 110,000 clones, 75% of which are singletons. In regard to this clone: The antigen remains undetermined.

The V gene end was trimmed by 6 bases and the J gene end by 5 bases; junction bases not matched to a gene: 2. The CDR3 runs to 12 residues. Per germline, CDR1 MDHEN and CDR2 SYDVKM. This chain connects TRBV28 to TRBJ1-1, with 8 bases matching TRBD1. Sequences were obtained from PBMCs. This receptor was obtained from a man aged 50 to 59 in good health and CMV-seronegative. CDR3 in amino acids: CASRQGGTEAFF. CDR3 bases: TGTGCCAGCAGACAGGGGGGGACTGAAGCTTTCTTT.